Given below is one TCR beta chain in context. The antigen remains undetermined. This sample is part of a study of PD-1 blockade in classical Hodgkin lymphoma. Study-level findings and limits: Baseline diversity in complete responders resembled that of newly diagnosed patients. It was reported that newly diagnosed patients had less baseline TCR diversity than healthy donors.

Time point denoted: cycle 4 day 1 (C4D1), after five to seven weeks of nivolumab. Every single patient, without exception, relapsed after autologous stem cell transplantation, and brentuximab vedotin exposure varied. Starting with thawed PBMCs, CD4+ T cells were purified by magnetic negative selection. The protocol was immunoSEQ multiplex PCR, while the TCRdb copy is restricted to in-frame clones and leaves out a portion. The table has tens of thousands of clones, approximately 70% seen once. The CDR3 is 15 amino acids. Germline CDR1 is MNHEY and CDR2 is SMNVEV (reference sequence). Trimming removed 6 bases at V and 2 bases at J, with 14 bases between.

This receptor was taken from a human donor with classical Hodgkin lymphoma. The sample here was CD4+ T cells from blood, taken before the fourth cycle of nivolumab. V and J are TRBV27 and TRBJ2-1, with D possibly being TRBD1 or TRBD2 (5 bases each). The CDR3 bases are TGTGCCAGCAGGGGACCCGGTCCAACCTACAATGAGCAGTTCTTC. Its protein is CASRGPGPTYNEQFF.